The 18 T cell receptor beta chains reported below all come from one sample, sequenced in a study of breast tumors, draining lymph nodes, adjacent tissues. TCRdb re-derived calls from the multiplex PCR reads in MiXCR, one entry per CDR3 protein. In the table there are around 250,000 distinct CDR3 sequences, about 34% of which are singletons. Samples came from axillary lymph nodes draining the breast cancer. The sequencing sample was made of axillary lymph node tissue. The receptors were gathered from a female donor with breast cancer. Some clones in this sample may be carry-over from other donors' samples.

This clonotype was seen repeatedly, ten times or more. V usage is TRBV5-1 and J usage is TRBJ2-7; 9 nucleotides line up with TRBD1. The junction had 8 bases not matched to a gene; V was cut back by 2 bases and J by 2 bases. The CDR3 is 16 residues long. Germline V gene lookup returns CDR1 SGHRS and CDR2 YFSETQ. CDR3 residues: CASSLSGDRVAYEQYF. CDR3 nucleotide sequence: TGCGCCAGCAGCTTATCGGGGGACAGGGTCGCCTACGAGCAGTACTTC. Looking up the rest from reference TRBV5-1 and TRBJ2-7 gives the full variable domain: KAGVTQTPRYLIKTRGQQVTLSCSPISGHRSVSWYQQTPGQGLQFLFEYFSETQRNKGNFPGRFSGRQFSNSRSEMNVSTLELGDSALYLCASSLSGDRVAYEQYFGPGTRLTVT.

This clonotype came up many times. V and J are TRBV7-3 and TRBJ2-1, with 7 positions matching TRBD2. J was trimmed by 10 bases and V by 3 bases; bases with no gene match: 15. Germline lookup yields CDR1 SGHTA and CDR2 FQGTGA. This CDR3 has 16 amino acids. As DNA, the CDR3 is TGTGCCAGCAGCTTTCCGGCCGAACGAGCTAGCGGCGAGCAGTTCTTC. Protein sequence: CASSFPAERASGEQFF.

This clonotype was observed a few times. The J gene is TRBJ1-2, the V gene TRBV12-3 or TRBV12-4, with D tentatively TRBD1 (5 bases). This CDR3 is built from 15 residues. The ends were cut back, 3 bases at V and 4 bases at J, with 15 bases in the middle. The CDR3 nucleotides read TGTGCCAGCAGTTTCGTCGGGAGGGGCACCTATGGCTACACCTTC. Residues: CASSFVGRGTYGYTF.

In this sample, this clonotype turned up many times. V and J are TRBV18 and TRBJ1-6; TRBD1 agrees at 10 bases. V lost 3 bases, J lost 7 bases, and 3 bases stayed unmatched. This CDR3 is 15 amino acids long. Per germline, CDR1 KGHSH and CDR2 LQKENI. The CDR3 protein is CASSPGQGENSPLHF. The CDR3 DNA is TGTGCCAGCTCACCTGGACAGGGGGAAAATTCACCCCTCCACTTT.

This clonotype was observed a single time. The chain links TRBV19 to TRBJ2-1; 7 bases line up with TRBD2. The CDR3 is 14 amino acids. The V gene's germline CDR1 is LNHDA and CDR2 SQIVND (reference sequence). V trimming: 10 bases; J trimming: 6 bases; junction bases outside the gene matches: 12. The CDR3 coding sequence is TGTGCCAATAGAGGGGAGGGGTACCCCAATGAGCAGTTCTTC. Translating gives CANRGEGYPNEQFF.

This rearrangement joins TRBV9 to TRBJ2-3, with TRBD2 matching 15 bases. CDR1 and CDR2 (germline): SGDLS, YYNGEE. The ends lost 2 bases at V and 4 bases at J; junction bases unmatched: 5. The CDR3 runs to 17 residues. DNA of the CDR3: TGTGCCAGCAGCGTGGGGACTAGCGGGAGGAGGGCAGATACGCAGTATTTT. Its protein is CASSVGTSGRRADTQYF.

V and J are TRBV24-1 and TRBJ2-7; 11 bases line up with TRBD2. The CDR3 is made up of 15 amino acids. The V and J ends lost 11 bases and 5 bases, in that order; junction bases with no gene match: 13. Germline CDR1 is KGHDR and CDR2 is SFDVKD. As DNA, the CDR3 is TGTGCCAGCAGCCTTGGACTAGCGGGTCCCGACGAGCAGTACTTC. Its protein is CASSLGLAGPDEQYF.

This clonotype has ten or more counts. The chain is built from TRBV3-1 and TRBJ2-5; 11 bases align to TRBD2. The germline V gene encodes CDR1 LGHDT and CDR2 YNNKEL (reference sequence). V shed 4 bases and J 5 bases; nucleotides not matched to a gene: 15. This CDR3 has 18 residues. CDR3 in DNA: TGTGCCAGCAGCCCAATTCAACGTCTAGCGGGGGGAGGGGAGACCCAGTACTTC. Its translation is CASSPIQRLAGGGETQYF.

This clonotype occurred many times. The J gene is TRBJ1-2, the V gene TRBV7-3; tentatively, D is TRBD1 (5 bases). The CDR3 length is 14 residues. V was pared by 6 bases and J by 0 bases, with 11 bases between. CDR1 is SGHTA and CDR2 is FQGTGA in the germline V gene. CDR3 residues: CASSFGAANYGYTF. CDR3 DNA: TGTGCCAGCAGTTTTGGGGCAGCTAACTATGGCTACACCTTC.

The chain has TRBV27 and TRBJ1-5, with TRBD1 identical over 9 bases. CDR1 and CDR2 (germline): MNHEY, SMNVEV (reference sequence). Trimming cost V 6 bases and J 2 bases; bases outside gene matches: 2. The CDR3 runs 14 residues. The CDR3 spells CASRRTGGNQPQHF. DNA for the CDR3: TGTGCCAGCAGACGGACAGGGGGCAATCAGCCCCAGCATTTT.

The CDR3 loop reads CASSGTYTDTQYF. The CDR3 bases are TGTGCCAGCAGCGGGACTTACACAGATACGCAGTATTTT. The chain employs TRBV2 and TRBJ2-3, with D possibly matching TRBD2 (6 bases). V was clipped by 6 bases and J by 2 bases, with 9 bases between them. This CDR3 is 13 amino acids long. Germline lookup yields CDR1 SNHLY and CDR2 FYNNEI. Full variable domain (rest looked up from reference TRBV2 and TRBJ2-3): EPEVTQTPSHQVTQMGQEVILRCVPISNHLYFYWYRQILGQKVEFLVSFYNNEISEKSEIFDDQFSVERPDGSNFTLKIRSTKLEDSAMYFCASSGTYTDTQYFGPGTRLTVL.

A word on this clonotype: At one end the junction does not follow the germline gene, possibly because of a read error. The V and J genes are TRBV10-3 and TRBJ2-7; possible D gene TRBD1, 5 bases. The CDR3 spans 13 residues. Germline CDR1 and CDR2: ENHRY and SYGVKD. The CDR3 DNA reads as TGTGCCACCAGTGATGTGGACAACTACGAGCAATACTTC. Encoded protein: CATSDVDNYEQYF.

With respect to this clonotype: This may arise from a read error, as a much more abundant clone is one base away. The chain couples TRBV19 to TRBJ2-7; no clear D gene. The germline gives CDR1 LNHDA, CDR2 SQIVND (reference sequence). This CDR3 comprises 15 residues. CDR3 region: CAWSVRSVQTYGQYF. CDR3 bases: TGTGCCTGGAGTGTACGGTCAGTCCAGACCTACGGGCAGTACTTC. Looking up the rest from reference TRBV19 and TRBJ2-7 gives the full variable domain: DGGITQSPKYLFRKEGQNVTLSCEQNLNHDAMYWYRQDPGQGLRLIYYSQIVNDFQKGDIAEGYSVSREKKESFPLTVTSAQKNPTAFYLCAWSVRSVQTYGQYFGPGTRLTVT.

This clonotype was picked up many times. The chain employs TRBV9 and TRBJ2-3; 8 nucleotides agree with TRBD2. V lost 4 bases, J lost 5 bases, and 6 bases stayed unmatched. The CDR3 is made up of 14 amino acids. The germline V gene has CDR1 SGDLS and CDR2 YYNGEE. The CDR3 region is CASSSRGGLDTQYF. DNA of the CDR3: TGTGCCAGCAGCTCACGGGGGGGCTTAGATACGCAGTATTTT.

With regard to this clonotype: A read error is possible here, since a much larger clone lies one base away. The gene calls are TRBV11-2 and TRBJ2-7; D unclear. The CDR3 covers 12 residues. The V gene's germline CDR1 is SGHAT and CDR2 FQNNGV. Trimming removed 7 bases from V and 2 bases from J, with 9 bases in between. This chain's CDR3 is CASNKIAYEQYF. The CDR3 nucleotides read TGTGCCAGCAACAAAATCGCCTACGAGCAGTACTTC.

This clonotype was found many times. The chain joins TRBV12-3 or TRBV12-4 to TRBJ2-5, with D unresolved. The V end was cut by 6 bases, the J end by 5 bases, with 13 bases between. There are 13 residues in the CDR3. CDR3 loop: CASRATLRETQYF. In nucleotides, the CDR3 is TGTGCCAGCAGAGCGACCCTTCGGGAGACCCAGTACTTC.

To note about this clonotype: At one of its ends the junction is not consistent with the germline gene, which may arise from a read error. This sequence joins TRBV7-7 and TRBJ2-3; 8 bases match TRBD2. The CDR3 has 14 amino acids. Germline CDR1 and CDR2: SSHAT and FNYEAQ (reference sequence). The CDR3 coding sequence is TGTGCTAGCAGCTTGGGACTAGGGGGTGCCGAGCAGTATTTT. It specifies CASSLGLGGAEQYF.

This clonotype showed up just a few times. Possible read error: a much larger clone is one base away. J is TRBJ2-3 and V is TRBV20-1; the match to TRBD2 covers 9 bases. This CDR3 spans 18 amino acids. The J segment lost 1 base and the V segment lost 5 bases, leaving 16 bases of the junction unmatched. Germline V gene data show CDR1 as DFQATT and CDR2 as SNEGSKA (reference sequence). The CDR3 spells CSASLWAGGPWGTDTQYF. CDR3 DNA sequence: TGCAGTGCTTCCTTGTGGGCGGGGGGGCCATGGGGCACAGATACGCAGTATTTT.